A single sample is the source of the 5 T cell receptor beta chains below, sequenced in a study of T-cell reconstitution after alpha-beta-depleted transplantation in children. TCRbeta library construction was performed incorporating unique molecular identifiers. MiXCR was run by TCRdb on the PCR reads, yielding one entry per CDR3 protein. The table lists some 400,000 distinct CDR3 sequences, roughly 20% of them singletons. The sample was PBMCs from the stem cell graft donor, taken from the stem cell graft. Receptors were obtained from a human donor who donated a stem cell graft to a child with acute myeloid leukemia.

This clonotype was recorded a few times. J is TRBJ2-1 and V is TRBV9; TRBD2 is a possible D gene (6 bases). The V gene lost 3 bases and the J gene lost 0 bases, with 19 bases spanning the gap. Germline V lookup: CDR1 SGDLS, CDR2 YYNGEE. The CDR3 length is 18 residues. CDR3 region: CASSAPIRRGSSYNEQFF. The CDR3 DNA reads as TGTGCCAGCAGCGCTCCCATTAGGCGGGGAAGCTCCTACAATGAGCAGTTCTTC.

The V and J genes are TRBV7-3 and TRBJ2-3; D perhaps matches TRBD2 (5 bases). Germline lookup yields CDR1 SGHTA and CDR2 FQGTGA. The CDR3 length is 16 residues. Deletions cut 5 bases from V and 5 bases from J, with 20 bases between. The CDR3 reads CASSPTGGSLLDTQYF. CDR3 DNA sequence: TGTGCCAGCAGCCCGACCGGTGGGAGCTTATTAGATACGCAGTATTTT. Supplemented by reference TRBV7-3 and TRBJ2-3, the full variable domain reads GAGVSQTPSNKVTEKGKYVELRCDPISGHTALYWYRQSLGQGPEFLIYFQGTGAADDSGLPNDRFFAVRPEGSVSTLKIQRTERGDSAVYLCASSPTGGSLLDTQYFGPGTRLTVL.

This clonotype was recorded at least ten times. The CDR3 DNA sequence: TGTGCCAGCAGTTATTATAGTGGCAGGACAGATACGCAGTATTTT. Amino acids: CASSYYSGRTDTQYF. V usage is TRBV6-5 and J usage is TRBJ2-3; D call uncertain. V dropped 3 bases and J dropped 3 bases, with 13 bases sitting between them. The CDR3 length is 15 residues. The V gene's germline CDR1 is MNHEY and CDR2 SVGAGI.

This clonotype appeared many times. J is TRBJ1-5 and V is TRBV12-3 or TRBV12-4; no definite D call. The CDR3 covers 13 residues. V gave up 2 bases and J gave up 3 bases, with 5 bases separating them. CDR3 sequence: CASSLRVNQPQHF. In DNA, the CDR3 is TGTGCCAGCAGTTTAAGGGTCAATCAGCCCCAGCATTTT.

This clonotype was counted between two and nine times. J is TRBJ2-7 and V is TRBV7-2; 12 positions agree with TRBD2. In germline, CDR1 is SGHTA, CDR2 FQGNSA. The CDR3 contains 15 residues. V was clipped by 6 bases and J by 0 bases; unmatched bases: 3. The CDR3, as DNA: TGTGCCAGCAGACAGACTAGCGGGAGCTCCTACGAGCAGTACTTC. It codes for CASRQTSGSSYEQYF.